This TCR beta chain was profiled in a study of vaccination effects on CD4 cells after COVID-19. Only in-frame clones appear in the TCRdb table, and some are missing; sequencing was by immunoSEQ multiplex PCR. The table lists 45,000 to 50,000 clones, about 67% of them singletons. Researchers isolated CD4+ T cells once ten to eleven days of culture had elapsed. IL-2 medium took the place of half the medium on both days 3 and 7. Germline CDR1 and CDR2: LGHDT and YNNKEL (reference sequence). V was trimmed by 5 bases and J by 5 bases, leaving 17 bases between them. This CDR3 spans 15 amino acids. Notes on this clone: Its matching antigen is unknown.

Study results and caveats: Late in the post-vaccination period, infection-induced and vaccine-induced clones underwent marked clonal contraction. Few convalescent patients were studied, and early post-infection samples were lacking. From healthy vaccinees, only 1 of 255 vaccine-induced clones also reacted to common cold coronaviruses.

Specimen: CD4+ T cells from PBMCs cultured without peptide, collected before COVID-19 vaccination. The receptor was derived from a human donor who received a COVID-19 vaccine. The rearrangement uses TRBV3-1 (or the pseudogene TRBV3-2) and TRBJ2-3; D uncertain. The CDR3 here is CASSFLLSSRDTQYF. CDR3 sequence (DNA): TGTGCCAGCAGCTTTCTACTATCTTCTAGAGATACGCAGTATTTT.